This T cell receptor (beta chain) was captured in a study of shared clonotypes between healthy human individuals (dated by TCRdb to 2019 to 2021). Some background on the complete study: The cohort included three men and two women between 18 and 49 years of age. Each donor's leukapheresis produced roughly between about 0.8 and 10 billion PBMCs. For each donor, three plates each were used for CD4 naive and CD4 memory, two plates were used for CD8 naive, and one plate was used for CD8 memory. Blood TCR repertoires of roughly five healthy adults were deeply sequenced to estimate repertoire size and the extent of clonotype sharing between individuals. To increase sequencing depth and limit assay-specific biases, TCR repertoire library preparation and sequencing were carried out by different laboratories using diverse techniques. Overall study outcomes, separate from this receptor: The genetic and exposure-history diversity represented was limited by the small number of donors. Naive subsets generally had larger estimated clonotype richness than memory subsets did. Pairwise subsampling led to the expectation that sequencing depth would affect the degree of clonotype sharing among donors. Sampling was restricted to blood, and TCR repertoires in tissues likely differ from the TCR repertoires found in blood. Incomplete sequencing was indicated by rarefaction of sorted-subset datasets, despite the large sequencing depth. Compared with non-shared clonotypes, the clonotypes found in all four sorted-subset donors had higher generation probabilities. Approximately 5% of naive CD4, around 4% of naive CD8, roughly 2.5% of memory CD4, and approximately 0.4% of memory CD8 clonotypes were shared across a few donors.

TCR CDR3 regions were amplified from genomic DNA by multiplex PCR using the deep immunoSEQ assay. For each cell subset, the extracted genomic DNA was distributed evenly across all wells of several immunoSEQ 96-well plates, and each plate served as one replicate. For sorted subsets, each replicate PCR was loaded with 200 ng genomic DNA, equivalent to 25,000 to 30,000 T cell genomes. Purified libraries were quantified with a Qubit 3.0 fluorometer, sized on a Bioanalyzer 2100, and re-quantified with the KAPA Library Quantification kit. Every immunoSEQ 96-well plate was sequenced on a separate single-read 150-cycle Illumina NextSeq 550 flow cell. In the paper's pipeline: Because the immunoSEQ output held only junctional sequences and lacked quality scores, the filtering could not match the filtering applied to full-length reads. To assign V/J genes and CDR3, sequences were annotated against IMGT germline references using PyIR, a Python wrapper for IgBLAST v1.9. Reads with weak V/J assignments (E-value above 1e-6), missing CDR3, stop codons, out-of-frame junctions, or ambiguous translated residues were removed. V3J clonotypes were defined as sequences sharing an identical inferred V gene, J gene, and CDR3 amino acid sequence. Percentage overlap between repertoires was computed as shared unique clonotypes divided by the size of the smaller repertoire. Richness of each repertoire was evaluated using RTK rarefaction, the Chao1 estimator, and Recon v2.1 estimates of unobserved clonotypes. For all TCRbeta clonotypes obtained by the gDNA method from several donors, generation probabilities were computed with OLGA. This immuneACCESS table, as held by TCRdb, lists in-frame sequences with V and J called but not all clones. Of the missing ones, under half trace to an unresolved V gene in checked studies; the others have no known cause. The V and J calls and the clone size are those of that table, but D and trimming were determined from the DNA. The sample table holds about 2.3 million clones, of which more than 80% were seen once. The top ten clonotypes cover 0.39% of the sample.

About this clone itself: What this receptor recognizes is not known. Base qualities are not at hand, and no much larger clone is one base apart.

The donors were healthy, HIV-negative adults who had no recently reported acute infections or vaccinations. Every donor was a Caucasian adult living in Nashville, Tennessee, USA. CD4+ T cells were enriched by magnetic negative selection; naive cells were then positively selected on CD45RA, and the negative fraction formed the memory subset. After blood collection by leukapheresis, PBMCs were isolated using Ficoll-Histopaque density gradient centrifugation and then cryopreserved in the vapor phase of liquid nitrogen. Purity and quantity of every magnetically sorted T cell population were checked by analytical flow cytometry. From each sorted fraction, genomic DNA was isolated and quantified by UV absorbance on a Nanodrop 2000c. Between the V and J ends, shortened by 1 base and 6 bases respectively, the junction contains 7 bases. The CDR1 and CDR2 encoded by the germline V gene (reference sequence) are GTSNPN and SVGIG. Reading from cysteine to phenylalanine, the CDR3 counts 11 amino acids. CDR3 DNA only is kept here, 33 bases in frame from base 1.

The sample was naive CD4+ T cells from PBMCs. This specimen's cell subset or site label, interpreted: CD45RA+ positively selected. The clonotype was recovered from a man aged 18 to 29 in good health. Some clones in this sample may be carry-over from other donors' samples. The chain was built from TRBV30 and TRBJ2-7, with TRBD1 tentatively as D gene (5 bases match). The sequenced DNA: TGTGCCTGGAGTGGGGGCAGCGAGCAGTACTTC. The resulting protein is CAWSGGSEQYF.